The sequence of this TCR beta chain was determined in a study of blood T cell repertoires in COVID-19. Study context: PBMCs, B-cell-depleted T cells, or T cells were the source of the cDNA or gDNA that made up the material.

CDR3 length: 14 amino acids. Trimming removed 1 base from V and 14 bases from J, with 15 bases in between. CDR1 SGHVS and CDR2 FQNEAQ come from the germline V gene. As processed by the authors: Amplification of reference gene primers was used by the study to estimate nucleated cell counts. The data were produced by immunoSEQ multiplex PCR, yet TCRdb's version contains in-frame clones alone and is incomplete. V and J calls and clone size are those listed in that table; D and trimming were worked out from the DNA. Among 95,000 to 150,000 clones, approximately 81% were seen once, and the ten largest hold almost 4%.

The TCR comes from an elderly woman with acute or convalescent COVID-19. The chain employs TRBV7-8 and TRBJ1-6; D unclear. Sequenced input: peripheral blood. The CDR3 nucleotides are TGTGCCAGCAGCTTAGTGAGCCGTGCCGGGACCCTCCACTTT. Translated: CASSLVSRAGTLHF.